These T cell receptor beta chains were read from a single sample in a study of T cell responses to AZD1222 COVID-19 vaccine. Only in-frame clones appear in the TCRdb table, and some are missing; sequencing was by immunoSEQ multiplex PCR. The sample includes roughly 130,000 clones, around 90% seen only once; the top ten take about 7.5%. This specimen consisted of peripheral blood, obtained 28 days after the second dose of the MenACWY control vaccine. The receptor source for this set is an adult who received the MenACWY meningococcal vaccine as a control. CDR3s include the opening cysteine and the closing phenylalanine or tryptophan. D genes are given only for firm matches. For some rows the clone size is stated as once, few or many, or as a class when expanded; others skip it.

>TRBD2|TRBV6-1|TRBJ2-1|NA
CASSGGTSGSRDEQFF
TGTGCCAGCAGTGGTGGGACTAGCGGGAGTCGGGATGAGCAGTTCTTC
>TRBD2|TRBV5-1|TRBJ2-7|few
CASSSGLAGAEEQYF
TGCGCCAGCAGCTCGGGACTAGCGGGTGCTGAAGAGCAGTACTTC
>TRBD1|TRBV18|TRBJ1-4|NA
CASSRQGQNEKLFF
TGTGCCAGCTCACGACAGGGGCAAAATGAAAAACTGTTTTTT
>NA|TRBV7-2|TRBJ1-1|NA
CASSLFLGRTEAFF
TGTGCCAGCAGCTTATTCCTTGGGAGAACTGAAGCTTTCTTT
>NA|TRBV3-1/TRBV3-2|TRBJ1-2|NA
CASSQGGGWDYGYTF
TGTGCCAGCAGCCAAGGCGGGGGGTGGGACTATGGCTACACCTTC
>TRBD1|TRBV19|TRBJ1-4|NA
CASNIQGSNEKLFF
TGTGCCAGTAACATACAGGGGTCTAATGAAAAACTGTTTTTT
>TRBD1|TRBV9|TRBJ1-1|NA
CASSRGQGTTEAFF
TGTGCCAGCAGCCGCGGACAGGGGACCACTGAAGCTTTCTTT
>NA|TRBV6-2/TRBV6-3|TRBJ1-5|NA
CASSPSQAGWEGGNQPQHF
TGTGCCAGCAGTCCCTCCCAAGCAGGGTGGGAAGGTGGCAATCAGCCCCAGCATTTT
>NA|TRBV6-2/TRBV6-3|TRBJ2-2|NA
CASSWRGETGELFF
TGTGCCAGCAGTTGGCGAGGAGAGACCGGGGAGCTGTTTTTT
>NA|TRBV10-1|TRBJ1-4|NA
CASRDRQDKLVSTNEKLFF
TGCGCCAGCAGGGATAGACAGGATAAATTGGTTTCCACTAATGAAAAACTGTTTTTT
>TRBD2|TRBV6-5|TRBJ2-1|few
CASKRLAGHNEQFF
TGTGCCAGCAAGCGACTAGCGGGCCACAATGAGCAGTTCTTC
>TRBD1|TRBV24-1|TRBJ2-3|NA
CATSDSGQGNTDTQYF
TGTGCCACCAGTGACTCGGGACAGGGGAACACAGATACGCAGTATTTT